These T cell receptor beta chains were read from a single sample in a study of T cell responses to AZD1222 COVID-19 vaccine. The method was immunoSEQ multiplex PCR; TCRdb's version includes in-frame clones alone and lacks a portion of them. The profile covers fewer than 200,000 clones, with about 87% appearing a single time and roughly 4% taken by the ten largest. Sequenced material: peripheral blood, taken 28 days after the second dose of the MenACWY control vaccine. All receptors derive from an adult who received the MenACWY meningococcal vaccine as a control. CDR3s include the opening cysteine and the closing phenylalanine or tryptophan. The D gene is left open where the match is weak. Some rows have no size entry. The others give once, few or many, or a class for an expanded clone.

D gene,V gene,J gene,clone size,CDR3 DNA,CDR3 protein
.,TRBV4-3,TRBJ2-7,.,TGCGCCAGCAGCCAAGATCGTATGACCGAGCAGTACTTC,CASSQDRMTEQYF
.,TRBV6-2/TRBV6-3,TRBJ2-5,.,TGTGCCAGCAGTTACACAGGGCCGGGAGAGACCCAGTACTTC,CASSYTGPGETQYF
.,TRBV21-1,TRBJ1-5,once,TGTGCCAGGAGACAGGGGGCTCAAGGGCAGCCCCAGCATTTT,CARRQGAQGQPQHF
TRBD2,TRBV28,TRBJ2-7,.,TGTGCCAGCAGTCAATTAGCGGGAGGGTCCTTCGAGCAGTACTTC,CASSQLAGGSFEQYF
TRBD2,TRBV4-2,TRBJ2-7,.,TGTGCCAGCAGCCAAGAACCGACTAGCGGGAGGCCCTTCTACTACGAGCAGTACTTC,CASSQEPTSGRPFYYEQYF
.,TRBV10-3,TRBJ2-2,.,TGTGCCATCAGGGACACCGGGGAGCTGTTTTTT,CAIRDTGELFF
.,TRBV6-5,TRBJ1-4,.,TGTGCCAGCAGTAGGTCCCCACGGGCTAATGAAAAACTGTTTTTT,CASSRSPRANEKLFF
TRBD1,TRBV9,TRBJ2-7,.,TGTGCCAGCAGCCGGGGACAGTCCTACGAGCAGTACTTC,CASSRGQSYEQYF
.,TRBV5-1,TRBJ2-7,.,TGCGCCAGCAACGGACAGACCGCCGAGCAGTACTTC,CASNGQTAEQYF
TRBD2,TRBV19,TRBJ2-5,.,TGTGCCAGTAGGGGGACTAGCGGTCAAGAGACCCAGTACTTC,CASRGTSGQETQYF
TRBD1,TRBV5-1,TRBJ2-7,.,TGCGCCAGCAGCTTGCGGACAGGGGACACGGGCGAGCAGTACTTC,CASSLRTGDTGEQYF
.,TRBV7-3,TRBJ2-1,.,TGTGCCAGCAGCTTAGCCAGGGACCTCAATGAGCAGTTCTTC,CASSLARDLNEQFF
.,TRBV6-5,TRBJ2-7,.,TGTGCCAGCAGTTACGGGCAGGGGGGTCGATACGAGCAGTACTTC,CASSYGQGGRYEQYF
.,TRBV10-3,TRBJ1-1,once,TGTGCCTCTTGGGGAGGCACTGAAGCTTTCTTT,CASWGGTEAFF
TRBD2,TRBV7-9,TRBJ2-1,.,TGTGCGGGACTAGTTGAGGGTGAGCAGTTCTTC,CAGLVEGEQFF
.,TRBV28,TRBJ1-2,.,TGTGCCAGCAGTTTGCACGGAGGGGATGGCTACACCTTC,CASSLHGGDGYTF
TRBD2,TRBV6-2/TRBV6-3,TRBJ2-7,.,TGTGCCAGCAGTTACTCTTTCTCTAGCGGGGGCTCCTACGAGCAGTACTTC,CASSYSFSSGGSYEQYF